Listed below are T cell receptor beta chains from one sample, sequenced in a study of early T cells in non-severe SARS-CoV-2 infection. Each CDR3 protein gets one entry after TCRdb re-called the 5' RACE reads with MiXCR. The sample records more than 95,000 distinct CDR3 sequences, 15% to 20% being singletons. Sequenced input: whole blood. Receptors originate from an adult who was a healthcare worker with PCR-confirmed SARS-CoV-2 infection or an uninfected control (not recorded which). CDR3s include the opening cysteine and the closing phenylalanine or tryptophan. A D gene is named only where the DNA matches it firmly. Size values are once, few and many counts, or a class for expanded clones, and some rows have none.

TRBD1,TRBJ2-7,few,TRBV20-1,CSARGDREFYEQYF,TGCAGTGCTAGAGGGGACAGGGAGTTCTACGAGCAGTACTTC
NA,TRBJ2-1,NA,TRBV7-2,CASSLFELQFF,TGTGCCAGCAGCTTATTCGAGTTGCAGTTCTTC
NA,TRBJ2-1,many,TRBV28,CASSLMLQGPGTPLPEQFF,TGTGCCAGCAGCCTCATGTTGCAGGGTCCCGGAACCCCTTTACCCGAGCAGTTCTTC
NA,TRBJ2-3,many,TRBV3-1,CASSQVQGRSGDTQYF,TGTGCCAGCAGCCAAGTGCAGGGCCGTAGCGGAGATACGCAGTATTTT
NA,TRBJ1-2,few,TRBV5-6,CASSLSGTDYGYTF,TGTGCCAGCAGCTTGAGCGGGACGGACTATGGCTACACCTTC
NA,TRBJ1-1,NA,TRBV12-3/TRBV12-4,CASSLAWGVTEAFF,TGTGCCAGCAGTTTAGCGTGGGGGGTCACTGAAGCTTTCTTT
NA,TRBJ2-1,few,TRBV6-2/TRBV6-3,CASRTLGHNEQFF,TGTGCCAGCAGAACCTTAGGGCACAATGAGCAGTTCTTC
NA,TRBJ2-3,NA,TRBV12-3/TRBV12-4,CASTRRGGDTQYF,TGTGCCAGCACCAGGAGGGGGGGCGATACGCAGTATTTT
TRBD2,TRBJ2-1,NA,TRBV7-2,CASSPGQRGVYNEQFF,TGTGCCAGCAGCCCCGGTCAGCGGGGGGTATACAATGAGCAGTTCTTC
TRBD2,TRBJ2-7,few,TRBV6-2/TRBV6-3,CASSATWRGIYEQYF,TGTGCCAGCAGTGCGACATGGCGGGGGATCTACGAGCAGTACTTC
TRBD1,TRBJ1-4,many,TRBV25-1,CASRRTGANGWKLFF,TGTGCCAGCAGGAGGACAGGGGCCAATGGATGGAAACTGTTTTTT
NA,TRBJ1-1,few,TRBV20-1,CSAFQGSGNTEAFF,TGCAGTGCCTTCCAGGGTAGTGGGAACACTGAAGCTTTCTTT
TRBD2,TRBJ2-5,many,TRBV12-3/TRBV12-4,CASSSTSGGMKTQYF,TGTGCCAGCAGTTCTACTAGCGGGGGGATGAAGACCCAGTACTTC
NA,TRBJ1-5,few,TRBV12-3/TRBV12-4,CASSLAGLPNQPQHF,TGTGCCAGCAGTTTGGCCGGTCTCCCCAATCAGCCCCAGCATTTT
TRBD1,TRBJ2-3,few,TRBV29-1,CSGARQGSDTQYF,TGCAGCGGAGCTAGACAGGGCTCAGATACGCAGTATTTT
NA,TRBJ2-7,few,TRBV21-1,CASSKSPLGLTGYEQYF,TGTGCCAGCAGCAAAAGCCCTTTGGGCCTCACGGGATACGAGCAGTACTTC
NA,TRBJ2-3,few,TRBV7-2,CASSLVSVGASEQYF,TGTGCCAGCAGCTTAGTGTCGGTCGGGGCATCTGAGCAGTATTTT
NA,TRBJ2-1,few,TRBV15,CATSTTIRHEQFF,TGTGCCACCAGCACAACCATCAGGCATGAGCAGTTCTTC
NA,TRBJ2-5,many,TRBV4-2,CASSQRADRPQYF,TGTGCCAGCAGCCAACGGGCCGACAGGCCCCAGTACTTC
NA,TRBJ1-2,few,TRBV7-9,CASSAADRFYGYTF,TGTGCCAGCAGCGCCGCGGACAGATTCTATGGCTACACCTTC
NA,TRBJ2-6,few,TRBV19,CASSMQGTPYSGANVLTF,TGTGCCAGTAGTATGCAGGGGACACCTTACTCTGGGGCCAACGTCCTGACTTTC
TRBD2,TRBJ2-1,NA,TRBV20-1,CSARGTSVNEQFF,TGCAGTGCTAGGGGGACTAGTGTAAATGAGCAGTTCTTC
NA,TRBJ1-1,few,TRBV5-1,CASSGIMGADTEAFF,TGCGCCAGCAGCGGGATTATGGGGGCGGACACTGAAGCTTTCTTT
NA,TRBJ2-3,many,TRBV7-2,CASSLADTQYF,TGTGCCAGCAGCTTGGCAGATACGCAGTATTTT
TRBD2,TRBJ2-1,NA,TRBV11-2,CASSSHPGLAVNEQFF,TGTGCCAGCAGCTCTCACCCGGGACTAGCGGTAAATGAGCAGTTCTTC
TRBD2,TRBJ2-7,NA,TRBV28,CAITTSGNEYF,TGTGCCATCACGACTAGCGGGAATGAGTACTTC
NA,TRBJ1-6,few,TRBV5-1,CASSGEVDSPLHF,TGCGCCAGCAGCGGAGAGGTCGATTCACCCCTCCACTTT
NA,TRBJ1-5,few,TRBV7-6,CASSQQQGNQPQHF,TGTGCCAGCAGCCAACAGCAAGGAAATCAGCCCCAGCATTTT
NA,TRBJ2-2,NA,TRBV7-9,CASSPSGTGELFF,TGTGCCAGCAGCCCAAGCGGAACCGGGGAGCTGTTTTTT
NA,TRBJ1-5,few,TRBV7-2,CASSLSTMGYQPQHF,TGTGCCAGCAGCTTATCTACCATGGGGTATCAGCCCCAGCATTTT
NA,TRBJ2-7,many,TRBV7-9,CASSLVQLGDEQYF,TGTGCCAGCAGCTTAGTGCAATTGGGGGACGAGCAGTACTTC
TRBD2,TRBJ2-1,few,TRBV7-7,CASSLDWTSGNEQFF,TGTGCTAGCAGCTTAGACTGGACTAGCGGGAATGAGCAGTTCTTC
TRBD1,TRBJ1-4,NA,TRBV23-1,CASSPGQTRGQGIEKLFF,TGCGCCAGCAGCCCCGGTCAAACCCGGGGACAGGGAATTGAAAAACTGTTTTTT
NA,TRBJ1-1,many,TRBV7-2,CASSSYRARTSEAFF,TGTGCCAGCAGCTCTTACAGGGCACGGACCTCTGAAGCTTTCTTT
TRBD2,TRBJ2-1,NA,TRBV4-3,CASSPLPREGNEQFF,TGCGCCAGCAGCCCCCTGCCCAGGGAGGGAAATGAGCAGTTCTTC
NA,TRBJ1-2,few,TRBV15,CATSRGKGASGYGYTF,TGTGCCACCAGCAGAGGGAAGGGCGCATCGGGGTATGGCTACACCTTC
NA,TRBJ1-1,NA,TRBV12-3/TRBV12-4,CASSQGFGAFF,TGTGCCAGCAGCCAAGGGTTTGGAGCTTTCTTT
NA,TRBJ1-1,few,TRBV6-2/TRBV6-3,CASGPPGSLKAFF,TGTGCCAGCGGACCCCCTGGCAGTCTGAAAGCTTTCTTT
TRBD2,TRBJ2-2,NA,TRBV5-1,CASSPTSGTTGELFF,TGCGCCAGCAGCCCGACTAGCGGTACAACCGGGGAGCTGTTTTTT
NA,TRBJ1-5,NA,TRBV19,CASSIVEGVRPQHF,TGTGCCAGTAGTATCGTGGAGGGGGTACGGCCCCAGCATTTT
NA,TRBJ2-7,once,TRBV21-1,CASSNPVAGTSYEQYF,TGTGCCAGCAGCAACCCAGTGGCAGGGACGTCCTACGAGCAGTACTTC
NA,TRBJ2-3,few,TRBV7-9,CASSTLSDTQYF,TGTGCCAGCAGCACGCTTTCGGATACGCAGTATTTT
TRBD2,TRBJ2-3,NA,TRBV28,CASTLTGRASTDTQYF,TGTGCCAGCACCCTTACGGGGAGGGCTAGCACAGATACGCAGTATTTT
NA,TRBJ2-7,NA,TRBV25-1,CASSEAELDGEQYF,TGTGCCAGCAGTGAAGCGGAGTTGGATGGGGAGCAGTACTTC
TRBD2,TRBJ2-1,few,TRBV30,CAWGLAGGKEQFF,TGTGCCTGGGGACTAGCGGGAGGAAAGGAGCAGTTCTTC
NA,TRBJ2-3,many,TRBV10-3,CAISGAVSTDTQYF,TGTGCCATCAGTGGAGCGGTCAGCACAGATACGCAGTATTTT
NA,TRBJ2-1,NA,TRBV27,CASSRMDGSSYNEQFF,TGTGCCAGCAGCCGAATGGACGGTAGCTCCTACAATGAGCAGTTCTTC
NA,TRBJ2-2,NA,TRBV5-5,CASSRGDSDTGELFF,TGTGCCAGCAGCCGGGGGGACAGCGACACCGGGGAGCTGTTTTTT
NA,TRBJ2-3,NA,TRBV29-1,CSVDAGEGTDTQYF,TGCAGCGTGGATGCGGGTGAGGGCACAGATACGCAGTATTTT
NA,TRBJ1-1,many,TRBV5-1,CASSFEANTEAFF,TGCGCCAGCAGCTTTGAGGCGAACACTGAAGCTTTCTTT
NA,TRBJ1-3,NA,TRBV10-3,CAIRTGSGNTIYF,TGTGCCATAAGAACAGGGTCTGGAAACACCATATATTTT
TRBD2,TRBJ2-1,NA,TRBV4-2,CASSQTSGTDEQFF,TGTGCCAGCAGCCAGACTAGCGGGACGGATGAGCAGTTCTTC
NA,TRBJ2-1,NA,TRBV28,CASTLMKRAYNEQFF,TGTGCCAGCACCTTGATGAAGCGCGCCTACAATGAGCAGTTCTTC
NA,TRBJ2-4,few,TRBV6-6,CASSQNGGNIQYF,TGTGCCAGCAGCCAGAATGGTGGCAACATTCAGTACTTC
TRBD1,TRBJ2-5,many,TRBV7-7,CASSFSPGQGVETQYF,TGTGCTAGCAGTTTTTCCCCGGGACAGGGGGTTGAGACCCAGTACTTC
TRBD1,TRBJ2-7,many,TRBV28,CASSGDRRMYEQYF,TGTGCCAGCAGCGGGGACAGGCGGATGTACGAGCAGTACTTC
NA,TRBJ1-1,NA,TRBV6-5,CASSYSVGGNTEAFF,TGTGCCAGCAGTTACTCCGTCGGGGGGAACACTGAAGCTTTCTTT
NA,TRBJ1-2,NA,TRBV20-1,CSASSYGYTF,TGCAGTGCTAGCTCTTATGGCTACACCTTC
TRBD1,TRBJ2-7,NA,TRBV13,CASSYTPGQLPEQYF,TGTGCCAGCAGCTATACACCGGGACAGCTTCCCGAGCAGTACTTC
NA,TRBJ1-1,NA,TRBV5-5,CASTSSDGNTEAFF,TGTGCCAGCACCTCCTCCGACGGTAACACTGAAGCTTTCTTT